This TCR beta chain is from a study of blood T cell repertoires in COVID-19. Study in general: Acute and convalescent COVID-19 samples came from the United States, Italy and Spain. From T cells, B-cell-depleted T cells, or PBMCs came the material, which was cDNA or gDNA.

In the original analysis: Amplification of reference gene primers was used by the study to estimate nucleated cell counts. Repertoires were generated with immunoSEQ multiplex PCR, while TCRdb's copy carries only in-frame clones and drops some. Clone size and V and J calls were adopted from that table, with D and trimming inferred from the DNA. The repertoire has about 240,000 clones, around 83% of them found once; the top ten carry 3.4%. CDR3 length: 12 residues. V lost 4 bases and J lost 1, with 4 bases in between. The germline CDR1 and CDR2 sequences are LNHDA and SQIVND (reference sequence). The clonotype was recovered from a woman aged 18-29 years with acute or convalescent COVID-19. The chain links TRBV19 to TRBJ2-5; D remains unclear. Sequenced input: peripheral blood. The CDR3 sequence: CASSRPQETQYF. CDR3 sequence (DNA): TGTGCCAGTAGTAGGCCCCAAGAGACCCAGTACTTC.